A single T cell receptor (beta chain) is shown here with its context. In its sample, this clonotype was seen a few times. Its antigen is currently not known. It has no much larger one-base neighbor in the sample; base qualities were not kept. This entry is derived from a study of identical twins' blood T cells (dated by TCRdb to the early 2010s). For context, the study as a whole: Around 48 million Illumina reads were obtained across about twelve libraries, of which six were alpha-chain libraries and six were beta-chain libraries. To assess how genetics influences repertoire formation, the study used next-generation sequencing to compare the TCR alpha and beta chain repertoires of three pairs of monozygous twins.

From the germline V gene, CDR1 is SQVTM and CDR2 is ANQGSEA. The germline V end is reduced by 1 base and the J end by 4 bases; junction bases left unmatched: 2. The CDR3 measures 14 amino acids from cysteine to phenylalanine. CDR3 DNA only is kept here, 42 bases in frame from base 1. The paper as a whole reports these results and caveats: The proposed role of the TCRalpha J segment in MHC recognition during thymic selection was stated to require validation by independent studies. Environmental influences could not be excluded as an explanation for twin similarity, since twins were reared together. Among the most abundant TCRbeta clonotypes, each donor shared more CDR3 sequences with her twin than with unrelated donors. V gene usage was reported to be markedly more similar within twin pairs than between unrelated donors, even among non-selected out-of-frame TCRbeta clonotypes. The count of CDR3 clonotypes shared by two donors depended mainly on the product of the two donors' cloneset sizes, and twins did not clearly depart from this trend.

Six healthy women forming three monozygous twin pairs were used as donors. All three twin pairs had been raised together and were thought likely to have encountered the same vaccines and infectious agents. RNA was isolated from peripheral blood mononuclear cells and used to prepare TCR cDNA libraries. The method behind the library was 5' RACE. TCRdb lists the instrument as Illumina Genome Analyzer IIx. To prepare the RNA-based TCR cDNA libraries, a previously described protocol was followed, with several modifications. To prevent cross-contamination, barcodes specific to each sample were added to both ends of every TCR cDNA library during cDNA synthesis and amplification. For the original study's pipeline: Each individual had between about 85,000 and nearly 550,000 identified clonotypes, and each library contained about 2 to 3.6 million CDR3-containing reads. After reads with improper barcode index combinations were thrown out, a cloneset for each library was built using the MiTCR software. While assembling CDR3 clonotypes, MiTCR corrected PCR and sequencing errors and either filtered or rescued low-quality reads. Artificial out-of-frame clonotypes were removed by being mapped to in-frame sequences, with one indel in the CDR3 allowed. To measure how similar V and J gene usage was between donors, Jensen-Shannon divergence was divided by mean entropy. TCRdb reworked the public reads: Q25 trimming with fastp, MiXCR clone assembly, productive beta chains retained. Identical CDR3 proteins give one entry, which carries the most common genes and DNA. In this record, the V and J calls reflect TCRdb's handling and not the investigators' own analysis. The sample table records a few hundred thousand distinct CDR3 sequences; about 28% of these occur just once. The ten largest account for about 6.1% of the sample.

The V and J genes are TRBV29-1 and TRBJ2-2; TRBD1 fits 8 bases in the junction. Source material: PBMCs. The receptor was isolated from a woman between 18 and 55 years old in good health. For the CDR3, the sequence is CSVEGDRFTGELFF. Read as DNA, the sequence is TGCAGCGTTGAAGGGGACAGGTTCACCGGGGAGCTGTTTTTT.